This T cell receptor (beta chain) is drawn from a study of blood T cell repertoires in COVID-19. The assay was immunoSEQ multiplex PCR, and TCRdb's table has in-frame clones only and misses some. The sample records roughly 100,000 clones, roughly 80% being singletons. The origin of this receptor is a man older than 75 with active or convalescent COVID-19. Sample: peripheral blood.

CDR3 DNA: TGTGCCAGCGGGGCAGGGGGCTCCTACGAGCAGTACTTC. This gives the protein CASGAGGSYEQYF. This chain uses TRBV5-4 with TRBJ2-7, with 7 bases matching TRBD1. The J segment lost 0 bases and the V segment lost 7 bases, leaving 4 bases of the junction unmatched. CDR1 is SGHNT and CDR2 is YYREEE in the germline V gene (reference sequence). The CDR3 runs to 13 residues. Full variable domain (remainder filled in from reference TRBV5-4 and TRBJ2-7): ETGVTQSPTHLIKTRGQQVTLRCSSQSGHNTVSWYQQALGQGPQFIFQYYREEENGRGNFPPRFSGLQFPNYSSELNVNALELDDSALYLCASGAGGSYEQYFGPGTRLTVT.